The entry below describes one T cell receptor (beta chain). Its antigen is not identified. The junction had 13 bases not matched to a gene; V was cut back by 3 bases and J by 8 bases. The CDR3 is 15 residues long. From germline, CDR1 is GTSNPN and CDR2 SVGIG (reference sequence). This entry is derived from a study of cytomegalovirus exposure and HLA in healthy donors. Findings and limits, study-wide: Among immune exposure information, only CMV serostatus was available.

PCR used 60 Vbeta primers and 13 Jbeta primers. TCRdb keeps only in-frame clones here, not all; method: immunoSEQ multiplex PCR. The data show 200,000 or so clones, 80% to 85% seen once. Sequencing used PBMCs. The gene calls are TRBV30 and TRBJ1-2; 9 bases match TRBD1. This clonotype originated in a boy younger than 10 in good health and CMV-seronegative. The CDR3 bases are TGTGCCTGGAGAGGCAACCTACAGGGGGCTAAGGGCTACACCTTC. Its protein is CAWRGNLQGAKGYTF.